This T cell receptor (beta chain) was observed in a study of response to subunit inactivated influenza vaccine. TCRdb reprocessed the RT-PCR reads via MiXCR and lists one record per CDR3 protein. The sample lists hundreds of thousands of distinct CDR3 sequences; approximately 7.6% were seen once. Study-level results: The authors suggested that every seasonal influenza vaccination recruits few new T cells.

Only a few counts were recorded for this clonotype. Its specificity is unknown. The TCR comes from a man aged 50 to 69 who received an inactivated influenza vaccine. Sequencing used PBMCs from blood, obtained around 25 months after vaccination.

The CDR3 is CSVALRLAGGPGAGELFF. The CDR3 DNA reads TGCAGCGTTGCATTGAGACTAGCGGGAGGGCCTGGCGCCGGGGAGCTGTTTTTT. This chain joins TRBV29-1 and TRBJ2-2; 14 positions agree with TRBD2. Germline assignment: CDR1 SQVTM and CDR2 ANQGSEA. This CDR3 spans 18 amino acids. The J segment lost 6 bases and the V segment lost 4 bases, leaving 13 bases of the junction unmatched.